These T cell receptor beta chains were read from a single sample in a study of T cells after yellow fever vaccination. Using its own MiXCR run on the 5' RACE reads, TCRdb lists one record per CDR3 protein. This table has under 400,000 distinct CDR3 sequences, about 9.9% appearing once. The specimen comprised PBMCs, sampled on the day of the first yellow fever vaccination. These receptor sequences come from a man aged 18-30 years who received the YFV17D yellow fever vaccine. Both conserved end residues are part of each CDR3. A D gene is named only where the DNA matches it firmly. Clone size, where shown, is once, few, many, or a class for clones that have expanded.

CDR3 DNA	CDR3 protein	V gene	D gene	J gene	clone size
TGTGCCAGCAGCCCGGTGGCTAATGAAAAACTGTTTTTT	CASSPVANEKLFF	TRBV7-9	.	TRBJ1-4	.
TGTGCCAGCAGCTTAGGAGGGTCGGGGGCTGGAAACACCATATATTTT	CASSLGGSGAGNTIYF	TRBV7-2	.	TRBJ1-3	few
TGTGCCAGCAGCCGCCCACCGATACTCACAGATACGCAGTATTTT	CASSRPPILTDTQYF	TRBV9	.	TRBJ2-3	few
TGTGCCAGCAGCTCGCGTGCTACGAACACCGGGGAGCTGTTTTTT	CASSSRATNTGELFF	TRBV11-2	.	TRBJ2-2	.
TGTGCCAGCAGTAACCGACGAAGCTACGAGCAGTACTTC	CASSNRRSYEQYF	TRBV12-3/TRBV12-4	.	TRBJ2-7	many
TGTGCCACCAGTGACCCCACCGGGAGCGGCGCTGAGCAGTTCTTC	CATSDPTGSGAEQFF	TRBV24-1	.	TRBJ2-1	few
TGTGCCAGCAGTTCCTTTTCGGGCAATCAGCCCCAGCATTTT	CASSSFSGNQPQHF	TRBV5-6	.	TRBJ1-5	.
TGTGCCAGCAGGGGTGGAGCTAATGGGGCAGAGACCCAGTACTTC	CASRGGANGAETQYF	TRBV7-2	.	TRBJ2-5	.
TGCAGTGCTGTAGCGGGGGCTAGGTACAATGAGCAGTTCTTC	CSAVAGARYNEQFF	TRBV20-1	TRBD2	TRBJ2-1	.
TGTGCCAGCAGCGTAGCCCAGGGGGGCACCGGGGAGCTGTTTTTT	CASSVAQGGTGELFF	TRBV9	.	TRBJ2-2	.
TGTGCCAGCAGCCCAAGTAGGGACAGGGTGGGAGGTGAAAAACTGTTTTTT	CASSPSRDRVGGEKLFF	TRBV7-2	TRBD1	TRBJ1-4	.
TGTGCCAGCAGCTTAGCGAGCAGCTTGCAAGAGACCCAGTACTTC	CASSLASSLQETQYF	TRBV7-2	.	TRBJ2-5	.
TGTGCCAGCAGCACCGAAGGTTTTCCTAACTATGGCTACACCTTC	CASSTEGFPNYGYTF	TRBV6-2/TRBV6-3	.	TRBJ1-2	.
TGCGCCGGCAGCTTGGTGCGGACAGGGGGCATGACAGATACGCAGTATTTT	CAGSLVRTGGMTDTQYF	TRBV5-1	TRBD1	TRBJ2-3	.
TGTGCCAGCAGCCAAGAAGGACGGCTGACCAGTTACAATGAGCAGTTCTTC	CASSQEGRLTSYNEQFF	TRBV4-2	.	TRBJ2-1	.
TGTGCCAGCAGCGTAGAAGGTAGCCCCTACAATGAGCAGTTCTTC	CASSVEGSPYNEQFF	TRBV9	.	TRBJ2-1	few
TGCGCCAGCAATTCGGGGAAATCAACTAATGAAAAACTGTTTTTT	CASNSGKSTNEKLFF	TRBV4-1	.	TRBJ1-4	.
TGTGCCAGCAGCTCCCCCACTAGCGGGGACACCGGGGAGCTGTTTTTT	CASSSPTSGDTGELFF	TRBV7-3	TRBD2	TRBJ2-2	few
TGTGCCAGCAGGCCACAGGGAAAAGAGACCCAGTACTTC	CASRPQGKETQYF	TRBV28	.	TRBJ2-5	medium-sized